These T cell receptor beta chains were read from a single sample in a study of neoadjuvant nivolumab and ipilimumab in lung cancer. Profiled with immunoSEQ multiplex PCR; TCRdb holds only in-frame clones, not every one. Of tens of thousands of clones listed, under 95% are singletons. The sequenced sample was peripheral blood, obtained after neoadjuvant nivolumab, alone or with ipilimumab, at or shortly before surgery. The source is an adult with non-small cell lung cancer. Each CDR3 is given with its conserved first and last residue. The D gene is left open where the match is weak. Clone size appears in some rows only: once, few, many, or a class for an expanded clone.

CDR3 DNA,CDR3 protein,J gene,CDR3 length,V gene,D gene,clone size
TGTGCCAGCTCACCCGGGTTTACCGGGAGCTCAACAGATACGCAGTATTTT,CASSPGFTGSSTDTQYF,TRBJ2-3,17,TRBV18,.,.
TGTGCCAGCAGTGAACAGGGGCCGGGGGAGCAGTACTTC,CASSEQGPGEQYF,TRBJ2-7,13,TRBV6-1,.,once
TGTGCCAGCAGTGAAACCACCCTCTCGACCACAGATACGCAGTATTTT,CASSETTLSTTDTQYF,TRBJ2-3,16,TRBV6-1,.,.
TGTGCCAGCAGTGAAGATGCGGGTAGCACAGATACGCAGTATTTT,CASSEDAGSTDTQYF,TRBJ2-3,15,TRBV6-1,.,.
TGTGCCAGCACTGCGGCGGACTCCTACGAGCAGTACTTC,CASTAADSYEQYF,TRBJ2-7,13,TRBV2,.,.
TGCGCCAGCAGCCCCGTACCGGGACTGTTCTCTGGAAACACCATATATTTT,CASSPVPGLFSGNTIYF,TRBJ1-3,17,TRBV5-1,.,.
TGTGCCAGCACGGACAGGGGTTATCAGCCCCAGCATTTT,CASTDRGYQPQHF,TRBJ1-5,13,TRBV6-1,TRBD1,.
TGTGCCAGCAGTGAATTGGACAGGGCTGGCGGGGAGCTGTTTTTT,CASSELDRAGGELFF,TRBJ2-2,15,TRBV6-1,TRBD1,.
TGTGCCAGCAGTGGGACAGACCAAGAGACCCAGTACTTC,CASSGTDQETQYF,TRBJ2-5,13,TRBV2,.,once
TGCGCCAGCAGCTTGGAGTCTGGCAGAAGCGGCATTCAGTACTTC,CASSLESGRSGIQYF,TRBJ2-4,15,TRBV5-1,.,.
TGTGCCAGCAGCTTGGGGACAGGGTACTTCGAGCAGTACTTC,CASSLGTGYFEQYF,TRBJ2-7,14,TRBV5-6,TRBD1,.
TGTGCCAGCAGCCCCTCTAGACTCCAGAGGGGCACCGGGGAGCTGTTTTTT,CASSPSRLQRGTGELFF,TRBJ2-2,17,TRBV7-9,.,.
TGTGCCAGCAGCCTTCCCGGACTAGCAGGGTCTGAGCAGTTCTTC,CASSLPGLAGSEQFF,TRBJ2-1,15,TRBV5-4,TRBD2,once
TGTGCCAGCTCCCCCGACAGCAGCGTGGGCTACACCTTC,CASSPDSSVGYTF,TRBJ1-2,13,TRBV18,.,.
TGTGCCACCAGCAGAACGGGACAGCCGTTCAGCAATCAGCCCCAGCATTTT,CATSRTGQPFSNQPQHF,TRBJ1-5,17,TRBV15,TRBD1,once
TGTGCCAGCAGCGTAGACGGGGGGAATGGTCAGCCCCAGCATTTT,CASSVDGGNGQPQHF,TRBJ1-5,15,TRBV9,.,.
TGTGCCATCAGTAACAGGGGTGAGGACACTGAAGCTTTCTTT,CAISNRGEDTEAFF,TRBJ1-1,14,TRBV10-3,TRBD1,.